This T cell receptor (beta chain) is from a study of OX40 agonist ivuxolimab in advanced cancers. Study-wide context: Prior checkpoint blockade (anti-PD-1, anti-PD-L1 or anti-CTLA-4) was permitted; approximately 40% had it. Overall study findings and caveats: Circulating CD4+ and CD8+ T cells showed clonal expansion by week 6 at 0.1 to 3.0 mg/kg. Low clonal expansion, among the lowest seen, marked partial responders at 0.1-3.0 mg/kg.

V lost 0 bases and J lost 0, with 12 bases in between. The CDR3 consists of 16 residues. Per the germline V gene, CDR1 is MNHEY and CDR2 is SMNVEV (reference sequence). The method was immunoSEQ multiplex PCR; TCRdb's version includes in-frame clones alone and lacks a portion of them. The sample holds 50,000 to 70,000 clones, roughly nine tenths seen once. As to this clone: Antigen unknown.

The input for sequencing was CD4+ or CD8+ T cells sorted from blood, taken in a trial of the OX40 agonist ivuxolimab. This clonotype originated in an adult with an advanced solid tumor such as melanoma, head and neck, liver or kidney cancer. The chain uses TRBV27 and TRBJ2-7; D might be TRBD2 (5 bases). The chain's CDR3 is CASSLSLPGSSYEQYF. In nucleotides, the CDR3 is TGTGCCAGCAGTTTATCGCTTCCTGGGAGCTCCTACGAGCAGTACTTC.